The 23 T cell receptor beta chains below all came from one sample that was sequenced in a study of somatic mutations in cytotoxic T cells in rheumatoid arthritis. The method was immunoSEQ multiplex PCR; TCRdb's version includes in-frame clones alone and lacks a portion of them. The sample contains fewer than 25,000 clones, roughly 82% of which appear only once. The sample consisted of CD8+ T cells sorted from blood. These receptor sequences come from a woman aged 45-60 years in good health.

DNA for the CDR3: TGCGCCAGCAGCCAAGATAGGGCAGGGGGCTGGACTGAAGCTTTCTTT. Its translation is CASSQDRAGGWTEAFF. This chain joins TRBV4-1 and TRBJ1-1; 8 bases line up with TRBD1. The CDR3 has 16 amino acids. The germline gives CDR1 MGHRA, CDR2 YSYEKL. The junction had 8 bases not matched to a gene; V was cut back by 0 bases and J by 5 bases.

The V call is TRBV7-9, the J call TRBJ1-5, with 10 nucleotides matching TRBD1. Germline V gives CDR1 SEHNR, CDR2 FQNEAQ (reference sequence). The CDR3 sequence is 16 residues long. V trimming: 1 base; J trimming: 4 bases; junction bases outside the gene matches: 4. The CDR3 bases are TGTGCCAGCAGCTTAGTCGGGACAGGGGATAATCAGCCCCAGCATTTT. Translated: CASSLVGTGDNQPQHF.

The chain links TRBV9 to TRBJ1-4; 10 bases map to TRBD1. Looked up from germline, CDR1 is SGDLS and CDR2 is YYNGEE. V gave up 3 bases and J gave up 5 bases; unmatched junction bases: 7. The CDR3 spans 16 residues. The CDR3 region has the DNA TGTGCCAGCAGCGCTCGACAGGGGGCGAGAAATGAAAAACTGTTTTTT. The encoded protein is CASSARQGARNEKLFF.

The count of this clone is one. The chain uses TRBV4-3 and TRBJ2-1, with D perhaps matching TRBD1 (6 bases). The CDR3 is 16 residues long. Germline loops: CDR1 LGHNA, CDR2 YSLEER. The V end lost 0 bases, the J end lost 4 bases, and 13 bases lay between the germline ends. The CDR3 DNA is TGCGCCAGCAGCCAAGATCTGGGGGCCACGTACAATGAGCAGTTCTTC. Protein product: CASSQDLGATYNEQFF.

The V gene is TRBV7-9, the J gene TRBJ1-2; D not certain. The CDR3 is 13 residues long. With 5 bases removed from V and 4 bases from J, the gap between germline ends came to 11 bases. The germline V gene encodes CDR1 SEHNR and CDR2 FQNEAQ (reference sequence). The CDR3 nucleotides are TGTGCCAGCAGCATCGGGCGATCCTATGGCTACACCTTC. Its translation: CASSIGRSYGYTF.

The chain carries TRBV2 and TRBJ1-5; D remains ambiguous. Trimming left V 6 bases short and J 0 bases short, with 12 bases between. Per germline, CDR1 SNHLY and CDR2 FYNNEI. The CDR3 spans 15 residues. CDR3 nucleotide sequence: TGTGCCAGCAGCTCGGACGGATATAGCAATCAGCCCCAGCATTTT. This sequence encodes CASSSDGYSNQPQHF. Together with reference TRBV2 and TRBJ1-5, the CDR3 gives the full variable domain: EPEVTQTPSHQVTQMGQEVILRCVPISNHLYFYWYRQILGQKVEFLVSFYNNEISEKSEIFDDQFSVERPDGSNFTLKIRSTKLEDSAMYFCASSSDGYSNQPQHFGDGTRLSIL.

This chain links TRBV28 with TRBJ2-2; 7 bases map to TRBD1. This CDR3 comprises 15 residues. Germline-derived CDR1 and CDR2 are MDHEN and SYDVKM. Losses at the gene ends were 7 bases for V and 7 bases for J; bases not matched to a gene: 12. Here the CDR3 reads CASTVMGQGDGELFF. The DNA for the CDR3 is TGTGCCAGCACCGTGATGGGTCAGGGGGACGGGGAGCTGTTTTTT.

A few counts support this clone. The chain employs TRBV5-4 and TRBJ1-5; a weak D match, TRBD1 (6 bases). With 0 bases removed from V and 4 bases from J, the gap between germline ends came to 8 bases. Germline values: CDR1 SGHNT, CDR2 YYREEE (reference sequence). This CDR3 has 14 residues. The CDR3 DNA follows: TGTGCCAGCAGCTTGGGGGGGCCTAATCAGCCCCAGCATTTT. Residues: CASSLGGPNQPQHF.

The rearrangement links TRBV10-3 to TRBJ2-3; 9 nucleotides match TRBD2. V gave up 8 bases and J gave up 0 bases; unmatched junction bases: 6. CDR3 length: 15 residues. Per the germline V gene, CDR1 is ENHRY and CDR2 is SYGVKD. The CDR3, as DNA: TGTGCCATCGAAGGCAGCGGGGGGAGCACAGATACGCAGTATTTT. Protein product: CAIEGSGGSTDTQYF.

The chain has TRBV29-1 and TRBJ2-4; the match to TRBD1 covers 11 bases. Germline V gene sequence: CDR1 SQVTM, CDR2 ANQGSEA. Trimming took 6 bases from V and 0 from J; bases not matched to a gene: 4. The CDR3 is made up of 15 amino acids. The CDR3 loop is CSVGTGGPAKNIQYF. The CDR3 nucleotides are TGCAGCGTGGGGACAGGGGGACCAGCCAAAAACATTCAGTACTTC.

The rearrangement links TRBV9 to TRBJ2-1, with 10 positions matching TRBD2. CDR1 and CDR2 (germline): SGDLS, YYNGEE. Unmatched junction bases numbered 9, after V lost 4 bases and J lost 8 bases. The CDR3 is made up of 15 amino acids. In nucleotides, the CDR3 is TGTGCCAGCAGCACAGACGCTAGCGGGAGCGATGAGCAGTTCTTC. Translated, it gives CASSTDASGSDEQFF.

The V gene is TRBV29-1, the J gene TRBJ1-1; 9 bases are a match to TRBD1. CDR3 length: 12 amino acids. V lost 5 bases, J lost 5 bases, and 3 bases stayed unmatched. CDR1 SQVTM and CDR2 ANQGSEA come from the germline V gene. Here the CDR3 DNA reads TGCAGCGTTAGACAGGGGGAGACTGAAGCTTTCTTT. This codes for CSVRQGETEAFF.

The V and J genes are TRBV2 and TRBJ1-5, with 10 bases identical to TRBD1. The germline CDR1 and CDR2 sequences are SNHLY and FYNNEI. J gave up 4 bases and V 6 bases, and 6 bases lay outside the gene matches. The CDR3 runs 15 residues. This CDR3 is CASSGDRGQNQPQHF. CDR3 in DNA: TGTGCCAGCAGCGGTGACAGGGGGCAAAATCAGCCCCAGCATTTT.

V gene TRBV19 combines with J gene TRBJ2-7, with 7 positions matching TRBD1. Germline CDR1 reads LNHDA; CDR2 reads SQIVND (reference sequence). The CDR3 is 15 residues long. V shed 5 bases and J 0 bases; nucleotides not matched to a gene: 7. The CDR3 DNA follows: TGTGCCAGTAGTTGGGGGACAGAGAGCTCCTACGAGCAGTACTTC. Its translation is CASSWGTESSYEQYF.

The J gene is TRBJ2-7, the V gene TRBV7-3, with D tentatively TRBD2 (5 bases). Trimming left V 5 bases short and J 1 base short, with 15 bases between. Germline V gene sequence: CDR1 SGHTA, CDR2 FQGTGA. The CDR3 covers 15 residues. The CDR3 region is CASSQGVGVSYEQYF. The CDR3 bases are TGTGCCAGCAGCCAAGGTGTCGGGGTATCCTACGAGCAGTACTTC.

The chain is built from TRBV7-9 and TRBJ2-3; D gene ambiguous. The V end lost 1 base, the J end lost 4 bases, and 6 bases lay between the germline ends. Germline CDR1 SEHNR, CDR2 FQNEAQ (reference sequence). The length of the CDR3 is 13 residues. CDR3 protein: CASSLVGADTQYF. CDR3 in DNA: TGTGCCAGCAGCTTAGTGGGTGCAGATACGCAGTATTTT.

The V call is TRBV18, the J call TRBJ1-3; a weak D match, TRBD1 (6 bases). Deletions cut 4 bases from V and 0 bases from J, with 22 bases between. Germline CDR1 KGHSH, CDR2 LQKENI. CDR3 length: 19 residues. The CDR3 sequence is CASSLPGQLPVNSGNTIYF. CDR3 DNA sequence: TGTGCCAGCTCACTTCCGGGACAACTCCCTGTAAACTCTGGAAACACCATATATTTT.

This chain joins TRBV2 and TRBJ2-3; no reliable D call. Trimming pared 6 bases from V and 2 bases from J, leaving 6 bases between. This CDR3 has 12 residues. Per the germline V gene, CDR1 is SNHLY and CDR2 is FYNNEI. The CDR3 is CASRAYTDTQYF. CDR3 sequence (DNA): TGTGCCAGCAGAGCTTACACAGATACGCAGTATTTT.

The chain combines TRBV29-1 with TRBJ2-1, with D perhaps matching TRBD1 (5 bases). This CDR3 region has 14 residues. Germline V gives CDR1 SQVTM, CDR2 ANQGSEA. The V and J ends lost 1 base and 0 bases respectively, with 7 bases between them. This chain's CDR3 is CSVEARASYNEQFF. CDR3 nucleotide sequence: TGCAGCGTTGAAGCCAGGGCCTCCTACAATGAGCAGTTCTTC.

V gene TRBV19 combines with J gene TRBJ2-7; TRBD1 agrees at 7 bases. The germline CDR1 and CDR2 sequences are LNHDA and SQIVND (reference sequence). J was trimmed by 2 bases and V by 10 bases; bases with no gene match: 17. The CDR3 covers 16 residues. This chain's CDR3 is CATAAGGAQPTYEQYF. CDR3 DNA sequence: TGTGCCACGGCCGCAGGGGGAGCCCAACCCACCTACGAGCAGTACTTC.

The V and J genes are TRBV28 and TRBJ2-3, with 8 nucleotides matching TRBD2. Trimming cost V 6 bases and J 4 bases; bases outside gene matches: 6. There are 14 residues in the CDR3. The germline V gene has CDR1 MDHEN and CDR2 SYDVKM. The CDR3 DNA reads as TGTGCCAGCAGCCCGGGGGGGCCAGCAGATACGCAGTATTTT. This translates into CASSPGGPADTQYF.

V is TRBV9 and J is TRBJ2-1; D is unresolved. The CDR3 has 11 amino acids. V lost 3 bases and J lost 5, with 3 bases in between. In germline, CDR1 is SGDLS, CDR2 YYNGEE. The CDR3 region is CASSANNEQFF. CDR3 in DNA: TGTGCCAGCAGCGCGAACAATGAGCAGTTCTTC.

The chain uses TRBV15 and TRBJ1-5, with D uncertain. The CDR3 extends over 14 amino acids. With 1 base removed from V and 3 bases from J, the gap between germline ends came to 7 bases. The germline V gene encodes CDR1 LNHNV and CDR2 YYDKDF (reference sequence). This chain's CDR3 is CATSRGGINQPQHF. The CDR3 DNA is TGTGCCACCAGCAGAGGTGGGATCAATCAGCCCCAGCATTTT.